This T cell receptor beta chain appears in the sequencing data of a study of CD8 T cells in ankylosing spondylitis. Study findings and constraints: Several highly homologous variants made up a TCR beta motif that seemed to typify ankylosing spondylitis blood.

Using its own MiXCR run on the 5' RACE reads, TCRdb lists one record per CDR3 protein. The sample consists of a few hundred thousand distinct CDR3 sequences, around 8% of them appearing once. This clonotype was found a few times. Its antigen is currently unknown. Germline V gives CDR1 SGHAT, CDR2 FQNNGV. The CDR3 spans 15 residues. V shed 3 bases, J shed 0 bases, and the junction held 5 bases outside the gene matches. The material sequenced was blood, either unsorted or a sorted T cell fraction (not recorded which). The origin of this receptor is a male donor with ankylosing spondylitis. This chain links TRBV11-2 with TRBJ2-7; 7 nucleotides line up with TRBD2. The CDR3 DNA reads as TGTGCCAGCAGCTTTAGCGGGTCTTACTCCTACGAGCAGTACTTC. Translated, it gives CASSFSGSYSYEQYF.